This TCR beta chain was recorded in a study of blood T cell repertoires in COVID-19. Study context: Spain, Italy and the United States supplied samples that represented acute and convalescent COVID-19. T cells, B-cell-depleted T cells, or PBMCs supplied cDNA or gDNA.

In the original processing: Cell counts per sample came from amplifying reference gene primers. Libraries were prepared by immunoSEQ multiplex PCR; TCRdb keeps only in-frame clonotypes and omits some of them. That table is the source of V, J and clone size, and D and trimming were worked out from the DNA. The table lists about 240,000 clones, more than 75% of them singletons. Trimming pared 6 bases from V and 7 bases from J, leaving 9 bases between. CDR3 length equals 11 residues. The germline V gene has CDR1 MNHNY and CDR2 SVGAGI (reference sequence). The chain joins TRBV6-6 to TRBJ1-1; D might be TRBD1 (5 bases). This receptor was identified in a woman aged 60-75 years with active or convalescent COVID-19. Material: peripheral blood. CDR3 sequence reads: CASSGGFEAFF. The CDR3 region has the DNA TGTGCCAGCAGCGGGGGTTTTGAAGCTTTCTTT.